This section outlines one TCR beta chain sequence together with its context. CDR1 and CDR2 from the germline V gene are MGHRA and YSYEKL. CDR3 length: 17 residues. The V and J ends lost 1 base and 2 bases respectively, with 16 bases between them. TCRdb analysed the PCR reads with MiXCR anew, one entry per CDR3 protein. The data hold about 12,000 distinct CDR3 sequences, with about 52% observed a single time. This record comes from a study of tumor-infiltrating lymphocytes in oesophageal squamous cell carcinoma. The receptor comes from a female donor with esophageal squamous cell carcinoma. What was sequenced was esophageal tumor tissue. The gene calls are TRBV4-1 and TRBJ2-3; possible D gene TRBD2, 6 bases. The CDR3 DNA follows: TGCGCCAGCAGCCAAGGCAATAGCGGAAGACCCACAGATACGCAGTATTTT. This encodes CASSQGNSGRPTDTQYF.